Presented here are 23 T cell receptor beta chains from one specimen sequenced in a study of T cell changes during pregnancy in multiple sclerosis (dated 2019 in TCRdb). Libraries were constructed by the immunoSEQ multiplex PCR assay. Not all clones reach the TCRdb copy of this immuneACCESS table, which keeps in-frame sequences only. Checked studies attribute under half of the gap to unresolved V genes and leave the rest unexplained. This sample comprises 30,000 to 40,000 clones, around 90% of them detected only once. The ten most abundant clones make up approximately 5.1% of the sample. Sequencing used peripheral blood, obtained in the third trimester of pregnancy. Receptor source: a female donor in good health, enrolled as a control in a pregnancy study.

The chain combines TRBV7-6 with TRBJ1-1; weak D call: TRBD1 (5 bases). The CDR3 contains 14 residues. Germline values: CDR1 SGHVS, CDR2 FNYEAQ. Trimming took 5 bases from V and 1 from J, leaving 11 bases between them. CDR3 DNA: TGTGCCAGCAGCCCCAAGGGGAAGAACACTGAAGCTTTCTTT. Protein: CASSPKGKNTEAFF.

The chain links TRBV18 to TRBJ1-1, with 9 nucleotides matching TRBD1. The ends lost 6 bases at V and 2 bases at J; junction bases unmatched: 13. This CDR3 spans 17 amino acids. Germline V gives CDR1 KGHSH, CDR2 LQKENI. The CDR3 reads CASSQTTLTGGNTEAFF. The CDR3 DNA follows: TGTGCCAGCTCCCAAACCACTCTGACAGGGGGAAACACTGAAGCTTTCTTT.

The chain has TRBV7-8 and TRBJ1-5; 9 bases are a match to TRBD1. This CDR3 is built from 15 residues. Germline V gene data show CDR1 as SGHVS and CDR2 as FQNEAQ. V shed 0 bases and J 6 bases; nucleotides not matched to a gene: 3. CDR3 coding DNA: TGTGCCAGCAGCTTAGCGACAGGGGGTGGTCAGCCCCAGCATTTT. Its translation is CASSLATGGGQPQHF. Full variable domain (missing parts from reference TRBV7-8 and TRBJ1-5): GAGVSQSPRYKVAKRGQDVALRCDPISGHVSLFWYQQALGQGPEFLTYFQNEAQLDKSGLPSDRFFAERPEGSVSTLKIQRTQQEDSAVYLCASSLATGGGQPQHFGDGTRLSIL.

The J gene is TRBJ1-6, the V gene TRBV7-9; the match to TRBD1 covers 8 bases. The V segment lost 4 bases and the J segment 7 bases; nucleotides outside the gene matches: 3. Germline V CDR1 and CDR2: SEHNR, FQNEAQ (reference sequence). CDR3 length: 14 amino acids. The CDR3 sequence is CASSSQGANSPLHF. The CDR3 DNA reads TGTGCCAGCAGCTCCCAGGGGGCGAATTCACCCCTCCACTTT. Together with reference TRBV7-9 and TRBJ1-6, the CDR3 gives the full variable domain: DTGVSQNPRHKITKRGQNVTFRCDPISEHNRLYWYRQTLGQGPEFLTYFQNEAQLEKSRLLSDRFSAERPKGSFSTLEIQRTEQGDSAMYLCASSSQGANSPLHFGNGTRLTVT.

The chain recombines TRBV7-9 with TRBJ2-7; 14 bases fit TRBD2. CDR3 size: 15 residues. After removal of 3 bases from V and 4 bases from J, the junction contained 2 bases not matched to a gene. The germline V gene has CDR1 SEHNR and CDR2 FQNEAQ (reference sequence). The CDR3 protein is CASSLTSGGVYEQYF. The CDR3 region has the DNA TGTGCCAGCAGCTTGACTAGCGGGGGGGTATACGAGCAGTACTTC.

V usage is TRBV12-5 and J usage is TRBJ2-5; 8 positions agree with TRBD2. The V and J ends lost 4 bases and 3 bases, in that order; junction bases with no gene match: 19. This CDR3 has 19 amino acids. Per the germline V gene, CDR1 is LGHNT and CDR2 is FRNRAP. Written as DNA, the CDR3 is TGTGCTAGTGGTTCGCCGGGAGCGGGGGACCTTTTGCGTAAAGAGACCCAGTACTTC. Encoded protein: CASGSPGAGDLLRKETQYF.

The CDR3 region is CASSSLKKQELGGYTF. CDR3 nucleotide sequence: TGTGCCAGCAGCTCCCTAAAAAAACAGGAACTTGGGGGCTACACCTTC. V gene TRBV11-2 combines with J gene TRBJ1-2; possibly TRBD1 for D (5 bases). Germline V CDR1 and CDR2: SGHAT, FQNNGV. Trimming took off 4 bases at V and 8 bases at J, with 23 bases between the two ends. The CDR3 is 16 amino acids.

The V gene is TRBV7-3, the J gene TRBJ2-5; 13 bases are shared with TRBD2. Germline V gene data show CDR1 as SGHTA and CDR2 as FQGTGA. The V segment lost 5 bases and the J segment 2 bases; nucleotides outside the gene matches: 5. This CDR3 region has 16 residues. The CDR3 is CASSPLLAGGQETQYF. The CDR3 DNA sequence: TGTGCCAGCAGCCCCTTACTAGCGGGGGGGCAAGAGACCCAGTACTTC.

CDR3 protein: CASSLGGGDTEAFF. The CDR3, as DNA: TGTGCCAGCAGCCTGGGTGGGGGGGACACTGAAGCTTTCTTT. The rearrangement joins TRBV5-4 to TRBJ1-1; a possible D gene is TRBD1 (5 bases). This CDR3 spans 14 amino acids. The germline V and J ends were trimmed by 4 bases and 3 bases, with 13 bases remaining between them. Germline assignment: CDR1 SGHNT and CDR2 YYREEE (reference sequence).

V and J are TRBV15 and TRBJ1-1; D is possibly TRBD1 (6 bases). This CDR3 contains 13 residues. Between the trimmed V and J ends, which lost 0 bases and 5 bases, there was a span of 7 bases. Germline CDR1 reads LNHNV; CDR2 reads YYDKDF (reference sequence). The CDR3 bases are TGTGCCACCAGCAGAGATAGGGGGACTGAAGCTTTCTTT. It codes for CATSRDRGTEAFF. The complete variable domain, with remaining parts taken from reference TRBV15 and TRBJ1-1, reads DAMVIQNPRYQVTQFGKPVTLSCSQTLNHNVMYWYQQKSSQAPKLLFHYYDKDFNNEADTPDNFQSRRPNTSFCFLDIRSPGLGDTAMYLCATSRDRGTEAFFGQGTRLTVV.

The chain has TRBV9 and TRBJ1-1; tentative D call: TRBD1 (6 bases). Germline V gene sequence: CDR1 SGDLS, CDR2 YYNGEE. The CDR3 covers 12 residues. The V end lost 3 bases, the J end lost 11 bases, and 14 bases lay between the germline ends. CDR3 in amino acids: CASSANTGYAFF. The CDR3, as DNA: TGTGCCAGCAGCGCAAATACAGGGTACGCTTTCTTT.

V is TRBV5-6 and J is TRBJ2-7, with 10 bases aligning to TRBD2. The CDR3 covers 16 residues. Trimming took 4 bases from V and 2 from J; bases not matched to a gene: 9. Germline CDR1 and CDR2: SGHDT and YYEEEE. In DNA, the CDR3 is TGTGCCAGCAGCCCGCTCGTGAGCGGGAGGGCCTACGAGCAGTACTTC. Protein product: CASSPLVSGRAYEQYF.

The chain combines TRBV2 with TRBJ1-1; a weak D match, TRBD1 (5 bases). The CDR3 totals 16 residues. Trimming removed 2 bases at V and 4 bases at J, with 17 bases between. Per the germline V gene, CDR1 is SNHLY and CDR2 is FYNNEI. The DNA for the CDR3 is TGTGCCAGCAGTGAATCCCAGGGTGTGCTTGCCACTGAAGCTTTCTTT. Protein sequence: CASSESQGVLATEAFF.

This chain connects TRBV27 to TRBJ2-7, with TRBD2 matching over 8 bases. The CDR3 length is 16 residues. V lost 6 bases and J lost 0; bases outside the gene matches: 10. Germline V gives CDR1 MNHEY, CDR2 SMNVEV (reference sequence). The CDR3: CASRPPTSASSYEQYF. The DNA of the CDR3 is TGTGCCAGCAGACCCCCGACTAGCGCTAGCTCCTACGAGCAGTACTTC.

V and J are TRBV7-8 and TRBJ1-6; TRBD1 aligns across 7 bases. Germline CDR1 and CDR2: SGHVS and FQNEAQ. The CDR3 has 13 residues. V lost 5 bases, J lost 10 bases, and 5 bases stayed unmatched. The CDR3 nucleotides are TGTGCCAGCAGCCTACAGGGGATGTCACCCCTCCACTTT. Translation gives CASSLQGMSPLHF. Supplemented by reference TRBV7-8 and TRBJ1-6, the full variable domain reads GAGVSQSPRYKVAKRGQDVALRCDPISGHVSLFWYQQALGQGPEFLTYFQNEAQLDKSGLPSDRFFAERPEGSVSTLKIQRTQQEDSAVYLCASSLQGMSPLHFGNGTRLTVT.

This clone was found a few times. The chain joins TRBV6-5 to TRBJ2-2; D might be TRBD2 (6 bases). Germline V gene lookup returns CDR1 MNHEY and CDR2 SVGAGI. V was pared by 4 bases and J by 6 bases, with 9 bases between. The length of the CDR3 is 13 residues. The CDR3 DNA is TGTGCCAGCAGTTCGGGGGAGGCCGGGGAGCTGTTTTTT. Residues: CASSSGEAGELFF.

The chain uses TRBV19 and TRBJ2-3; TRBD2 matches at 10 bases. Germline values: CDR1 LNHDA, CDR2 SQIVND (reference sequence). The V and J ends lost 5 bases and 0 bases, in that order; junction bases with no gene match: 5. This CDR3 has 16 amino acids. For the CDR3, the DNA is TGTGCCAGTAGTCCCTGGACTAGCGGCAGCACAGATACGCAGTATTTT. Translating it yields CASSPWTSGSTDTQYF.

This rearrangement joins TRBV18 to TRBJ1-6; D ambiguous. Germline assignment: CDR1 KGHSH and CDR2 LQKENI. The V gene lost 1 base and the J gene lost 4 bases, with 5 bases spanning the gap. The CDR3 sequence is 14 residues long. CDR3 residues: CASSPLQYNSPLHF. Here the CDR3 DNA reads TGTGCCAGCTCACCACTACAATATAATTCACCCCTCCACTTT.

This clone was seen only once. The V call is TRBV10-3, the J call TRBJ1-3; a possible D gene is TRBD1 (5 bases). There are 16 residues in the CDR3. V was cut by 5 bases and J by 0 bases, with 14 bases left in between. In germline, CDR1 is ENHRY, CDR2 SYGVKD. The CDR3 here is CAISMSQGTSGNTIYF. CDR3 in DNA: TGTGCCATCAGTATGTCCCAGGGCACCTCTGGAAACACCATATATTTT.

The chain links TRBV6-5 to TRBJ2-7; 8 bases are a match to TRBD1. The length of the CDR3 is 12 residues. Germline V gives CDR1 MNHEY, CDR2 SVGAGI. The V gene end was trimmed by 4 bases and the J gene end by 6 bases; junction bases not matched to a gene: 2. CDR3: CASSSGGREQYF. The CDR3 DNA follows: TGTGCCAGCAGTTCAGGGGGCCGCGAGCAGTACTTC.

The chain is built from TRBV11-2 and TRBJ1-2; 7 nucleotides agree with TRBD1. The V gene end was trimmed by 2 bases and the J gene end by 3 bases; junction bases not matched to a gene: 6. The germline CDR1 and CDR2 sequences are SGHAT and FQNNGV. CDR3 length equals 15 residues. CDR3 nucleotide sequence: TGTGCCAGCAGCTTAAGAGGGGGCGCCGACTATGGCTACACCTTC. This encodes CASSLRGGADYGYTF.

There are a few counts of this clone. The chain has TRBV28 and TRBJ2-7, with D tentatively TRBD2 (5 bases). Germline lookup yields CDR1 MDHEN and CDR2 SYDVKM. The V end was cut by 2 bases, the J end by 4 bases, with 12 bases between. The CDR3 loop spans 14 amino acids. For the CDR3, the DNA is TGTGCCAGCAGTTTAGGGGTAGGAGGATACGAGCAGTACTTC. Its protein product is CASSLGVGGYEQYF.

The chain joins TRBV27 to TRBJ1-5; 9 nucleotides line up with TRBD1. Trimming took 8 bases from V and 4 from J; bases not matched to a gene: 6. Germline CDR1 reads MNHEY; CDR2 reads SMNVEV (reference sequence). This CDR3 contains 14 residues. The CDR3 nucleotides are TGTGCCAGCGCGCTAGGGACAGGGAATCAGCCCCAGCATTTT. Residues: CASALGTGNQPQHF.